This T cell receptor beta chain was identified during a study of shared clonotypes between healthy human individuals. Whole-study context: Serving as donors were a couple of women and three men, whose ages spanned 18 to 49. Overall study findings and caveats: Investigators expected sequencing depth to affect clonotype sharing among donors.

The CDR3 runs 15 residues. Germline CDR1 and CDR2: MDHEN and SYDVKM. Trimming pared 5 bases from V and 2 bases from J, leaving 13 bases between. Tens of millions of PBMCs supplied genomic DNA for unsorted samples. Researchers divided each subset's genomic DNA evenly across several immunoSEQ plates. TCRdb's table, derived via immunoSEQ multiplex PCR, lists solely in-frame clones and lacks some. Of 470,000 or so clones in the sample, about 72% were seen once. Turning to this clone: What it binds is unknown.

This chain joins TRBV28 and TRBJ2-1; TRBD2 might be the D (6 bases). The TCR originated in a woman in her 40s in good health. Some clones in this sample may be carry-over from other donors' samples. Sequencing was performed on PBMCs. The CDR3 sequence is CASSIGTLTYNEQFF. CDR3 nucleotides: TGTGCCAGCAGTATCGGGACTCTGACCTACAATGAGCAGTTCTTC. Full variable domain (missing parts from reference TRBV28 and TRBJ2-1): DVKVTQSSRYLVKRTGEKVFLECVQDMDHENMFWYRQDPGLGLRLIYFSYDVKMKEKGDIPEGYSVSREKKERFSLILESASTNQTSMYLCASSIGTLTYNEQFFGPGTRLTVL.